The clone carrying this T cell receptor beta chain was observed many times. The antigen is unknown. V lost 0 bases and J 2 bases, leaving 9 bases between the germline ends. In germline, CDR1 is GTSNPN, CDR2 SVGIG (reference sequence). There are 14 residues in the CDR3. The entry originates in a study of T cell repertoires in cytomegalovirus infection. Study-wide background: Public TCR beta signature analysis indicated the presence of both CMV infection and matching HLA type. General observations from the study: Dominating the ex vivo response were HLA-C-restricted CMV-specific TCR beta clonotypes. CMV carriers having the relevant HLA were flagged by cumulative public TCR beta family frequency.

TCRdb called the reads again in MiXCR, with one record for every CDR3 protein. The data contain around 210,000 distinct CDR3 sequences, 6% to 8% of them singletons. The sample consisted of PBMCs. The receptor comes from a human donor in good health (CMV status not recorded). Some clones in this sample may be carry-over from other donors' samples. The chain combines TRBV30 with TRBJ2-3; D ambiguous. This chain's CDR3 is CAWSVGTLTDTQYF. The CDR3 nucleotides read TGTGCCTGGAGTGTCGGCACCCTCACAGATACGCAGTATTTT. The full variable domain, in which reference TRBV30 and TRBJ2-3 provide the parts outside the CDR3, is SQTIHQWPATLVQPVGSPLSLECTVEGTSNPNLYWYRQAAGRGLQLLFYSVGIGQISSEVPQNLSASRPQDRQFILSSKKLLLSDSGFYLCAWSVGTLTDTQYFGPGTRLTVL.